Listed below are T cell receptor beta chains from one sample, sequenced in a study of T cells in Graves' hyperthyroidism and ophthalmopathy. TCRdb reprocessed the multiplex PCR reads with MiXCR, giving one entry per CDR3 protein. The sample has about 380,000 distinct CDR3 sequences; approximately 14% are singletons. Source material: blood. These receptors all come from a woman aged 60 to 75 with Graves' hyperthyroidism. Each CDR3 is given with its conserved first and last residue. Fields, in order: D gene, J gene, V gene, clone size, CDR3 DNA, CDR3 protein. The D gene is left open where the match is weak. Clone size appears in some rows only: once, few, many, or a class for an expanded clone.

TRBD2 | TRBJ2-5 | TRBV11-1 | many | TGTGCCAGCAGCTTAGCGCGCCCGGGAGGGTGGATCGTAGAGACCCAGTACTTC | CASSLARPGGWIVETQYF
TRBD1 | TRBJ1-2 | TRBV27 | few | TGTGCCAGCAGGCCGGGACAGGGGGCTAACTATGGCTACACCTTC | CASRPGQGANYGYTF
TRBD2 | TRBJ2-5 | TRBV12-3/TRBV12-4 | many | TGTGCCAGCAGTTTGTCAGCGGGAGTAGGCGCGACCCAGTACTTC | CASSLSAGVGATQYF
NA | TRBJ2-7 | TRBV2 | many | TGTGCCAGCAGTGTTTGGAGGGACAGATCTCTCTACGAGCAGTACTTC | CASSVWRDRSLYEQYF
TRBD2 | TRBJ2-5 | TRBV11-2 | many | TGTGCCAGCAGCCTCAGCCGGGAGGGCCTTCTCCAGTACTTC | CASSLSREGLLQYF
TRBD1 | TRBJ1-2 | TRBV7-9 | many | TGTGCCAGCAGCCCCCAATTCAGCGGGACAGATCACCTGTCTGGGGGCTACACCTTC | CASSPQFSGTDHLSGGYTF
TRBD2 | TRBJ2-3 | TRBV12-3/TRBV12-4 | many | TGTGCCAGCAGTCCAGCGCCGGGGGCGGGAGGGCCGGATACGCAGTATTTT | CASSPAPGAGGPDTQYF
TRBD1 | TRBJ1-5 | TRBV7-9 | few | TGTGCCAGCAGCGGTAGCGGGACAGGAAAAAATCAGCCCCAGCATTTT | CASSGSGTGKNQPQHF
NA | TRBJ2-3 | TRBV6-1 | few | TGTGCCAGCACCATTGCCCCGAGCACAGATACGCAGTATTTT | CASTIAPSTDTQYF
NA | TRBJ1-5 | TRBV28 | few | TGTGCCAGCAGGGATACCGGGAATCAGCCCCGGCATTTT | CASRDTGNQPRHF
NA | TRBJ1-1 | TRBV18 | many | TGTGCCAGCTCACCAAAAACTGGACAGTTAGGTGAAGCTTTCTTT | CASSPKTGQLGEAFF
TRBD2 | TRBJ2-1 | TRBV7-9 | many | TGTGCCAGCAGGAAAGGACTAGCGGGAGGCCCCTCCTACAATGAGCAGTTCTTC | CASRKGLAGGPSYNEQFF
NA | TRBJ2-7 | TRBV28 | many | TGTGCCAGCAGCCCCCTGGGGGTTGACGAGCAGTACTTC | CASSPLGVDEQYF
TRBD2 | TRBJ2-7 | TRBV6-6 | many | TGTGCCAGCAGTTACTTTTCTGCGGGAGTTTACGAGCAGTACTTC | CASSYFSAGVYEQYF
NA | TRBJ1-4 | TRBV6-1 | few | TGTGCCAGCAAAAAAACCCGGGACGTTGAAAAACTGTTTTTT | CASKKTRDVEKLFF
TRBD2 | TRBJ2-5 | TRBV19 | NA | TGTGCCAGTAGTATAGGCGGTAGCGGGAGAGAGACCCAGTACTTC | CASSIGGSGRETQYF
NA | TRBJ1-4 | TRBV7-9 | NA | TGTGCCAGCAGCTTAGCGGGGGTAACTAATGAAAAACTGTTTTTT | CASSLAGVTNEKLFF
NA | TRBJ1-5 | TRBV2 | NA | TGTGCCACTGCCGGGACAAGCAATCAGCCCCAGCATTTT | CATAGTSNQPQHF
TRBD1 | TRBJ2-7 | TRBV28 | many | TGTGCCAGCAGTTTCGGGACAGGGGCCAAGAGGAGCTCCTACGAGCAGTACTTC | CASSFGTGAKRSSYEQYF
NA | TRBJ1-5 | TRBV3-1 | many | TGTGCCAGCAGCCAATCTAGCAATCAGCCCCAGCATTTT | CASSQSSNQPQHF
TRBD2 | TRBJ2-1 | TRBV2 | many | TGTGCCAGCATGGGCGGGAGAAGGACCGGGAGCAATGAGCAGTTCTTC | CASMGGRRTGSNEQFF
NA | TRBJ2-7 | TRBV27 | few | TGTGCCAGCAGGTTAACTCGGGCGTCAAGCTCCTACGAGCAGTACTTC | CASRLTRASSSYEQYF
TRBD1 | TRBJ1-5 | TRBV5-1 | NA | TGCGCCAGCAGCTTTACAGGGGGCGATCAGCCCCAGCATTTT | CASSFTGGDQPQHF
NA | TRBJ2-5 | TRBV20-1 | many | TGCAGTGCTACGTTTGGGGGAGACCAAGAGACCCAGTACTTC | CSATFGGDQETQYF
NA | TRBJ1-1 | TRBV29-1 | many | TGCAGCGTTTCGAGGGGGAGCATGAACACTGAAGCTTTCTTT | CSVSRGSMNTEAFF
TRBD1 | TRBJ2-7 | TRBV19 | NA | TGTGCCAGTAGTATCGGAACAGGGGCCTACGAGCAGTACTTC | CASSIGTGAYEQYF
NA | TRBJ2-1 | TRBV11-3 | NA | TGTGCCAGCAGCTTAGGACCGTCCGCCGATGAGCAGTTCTTC | CASSLGPSADEQFF
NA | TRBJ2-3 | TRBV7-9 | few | TGTGCCAGCAGCTTAGTTGATGGTGATACGCAGTATTTT | CASSLVDGDTQYF
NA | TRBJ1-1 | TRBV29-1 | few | TGCAGCGTTCATTCGGGGAACACTGAAGCTTTCTTT | CSVHSGNTEAFF
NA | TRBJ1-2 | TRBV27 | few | TGTGCCAGCAGTTTATCTCCCCCAGGGGCGAGAGGCTACACCTTC | CASSLSPPGARGYTF
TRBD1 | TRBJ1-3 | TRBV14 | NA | TGTGCCAGCAGCCCGATGGACAGGGCATCTGACACCATATATTTT | CASSPMDRASDTIYF
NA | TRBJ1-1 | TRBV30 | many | TGTGCCTGGAGGGAGCCAGGGGCAGCGAACACTGAAGCTTTCTTT | CAWREPGAANTEAFF
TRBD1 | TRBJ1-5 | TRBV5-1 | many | TGCGCCAGCAGCCTCGGACAGGTCGATCAGCCCCAGCATTTT | CASSLGQVDQPQHF